These 27 T cell receptor beta chains were all obtained from the same sample, sequenced in a study of metastatic and nonmetastatic thyroid tumors. Using MiXCR, TCRdb re-called clones from the PCR reads. Of tens of thousands of clones in the sample, around 25% are singletons; the top ten hold around 3%. All patients reached thyroid surgery having received no treatment beforehand. Sequencing input: blood. Receptors originate from a male donor with papillary thyroid cancer or a benign thyroid nodule (not recorded which). Some clones in this sample may be carry-over from other donors' samples.

The V gene is TRBV20-1, the J gene TRBJ1-6, with D possibly being TRBD1 (5 bases). Deletions cut 0 bases from V and 4 bases from J, with 16 bases between. The CDR3 totals 17 residues. Germline CDR1 is DFQATT and CDR2 is SNEGSKA (reference sequence). The CDR3 reads CSARDEGGSGYNSPLHF. CDR3 DNA sequence: TGCAGTGCTAGAGATGAGGGCGGGTCAGGGTATAATTCACCCCTCCACTTT.

This clone is a singleton in its sample. The rearrangement links TRBV20-1 to TRBJ1-5; TRBD1 is a possible D gene (5 bases). This CDR3 spans 13 amino acids. Germline V gives CDR1 DFQATT, CDR2 SNEGSKA (reference sequence). The ends were cut back, 1 base at V and 6 bases at J, with 10 bases in the middle. Written as DNA, the CDR3 is TGCAGTGCTAGAGCTGGCGGGGGTCAGCCCCAGCATTTT. Its protein product is CSARAGGGQPQHF.

This clone was observed a few times. The V and J genes are TRBV11-2 and TRBJ2-7, with D perhaps TRBD1 (6 bases). Trimming pared 2 bases from V and 2 bases from J, leaving 13 bases between. The CDR3 has 15 residues. Germline V gives CDR1 SGHAT, CDR2 FQNNGV. In nucleotides, the CDR3 is TGTGCCAGCAGCTTAAACGTGGACAGCCCCTACGAGCAGTACTTC. Translation gives CASSLNVDSPYEQYF.

The CDR3 is CSASPFGWEAQYF. The CDR3 DNA follows: TGCAGTGCTAGCCCCTTTGGGTGGGAGGCGCAGTATTTT. J is TRBJ2-3 and V is TRBV20-1; tentative D call: TRBD2 (6 bases). Trimming cost V 3 bases and J 10 bases, with 17 bases left between them. The CDR3 is 13 residues long. Germline V gives CDR1 DFQATT, CDR2 SNEGSKA (reference sequence).

This clone was seen at least ten times. The gene calls are TRBV5-4 and TRBJ2-3; no definite D call. Trimming cost V 2 bases and J 6 bases, with 4 bases left between them. The germline CDR1 and CDR2 sequences are SGHNT and YYREEE (reference sequence). CDR3 length: 11 amino acids. The CDR3 DNA reads TGTGCCAGCAGCTTCGAGGATACGCAGTATTTT. Amino acid sequence: CASSFEDTQYF.

Only a few counts were recorded for this clone. V and J are TRBV12-3 or TRBV12-4 and TRBJ2-5; 9 bases agree with TRBD2. The V gene end was trimmed by 3 bases and the J gene end by 5 bases; junction bases not matched to a gene: 7. The CDR3 runs to 15 residues. This CDR3 is CASSFGGGASETQYF. For the CDR3, the DNA is TGTGCCAGCAGTTTTGGCGGGGGGGCCAGCGAGACCCAGTACTTC.

This clone has ten or more counts. The rearrangement links TRBV10-3 to TRBJ1-2, with D perhaps matching TRBD1 (5 bases). Deletions cut 6 bases from V and 2 bases from J, with 16 bases between. The CDR3 spans 15 residues. Germline V CDR1 and CDR2: ENHRY, SYGVKD. CDR3 coding DNA: TGTGCCATCAGGAGGGGTCTCCCTTCGAACTATGGCTACACCTTC. It yields the protein CAIRRGLPSNYGYTF.

This clone occurred many times. The chain combines TRBV5-5 with TRBJ2-7; 11 nucleotides align to TRBD2. Germline CDR1 and CDR2: SGHKS and YYEKEE (reference sequence). The junction had 11 bases not matched to a gene; V was cut back by 0 bases and J by 0 bases. The CDR3 has 19 residues. The CDR3 is CASSLGILAGDFPSYEQYF. The DNA of the CDR3 is TGTGCCAGCAGCTTGGGTATACTAGCGGGAGATTTTCCCTCCTACGAGCAGTACTTC. Full variable domain (outside the CDR3, taken from reference TRBV5-5 and TRBJ2-7): DAGVTQSPTHLIKTRGQQVTLRCSPISGHKSVSWYQQVLGQGPQFIFQYYEKEERGRGNFPDRFSARQFPNYSSELNVNALLLGDSALYLCASSLGILAGDFPSYEQYFGPGTRLTVT.

There are a few counts of this clone. The chain's CDR3 is CASSIAVVGELFF. Here the CDR3 DNA reads TGTGCCAGTAGTATCGCAGTAGTCGGGGAGCTGTTTTTT. The rearrangement links TRBV19 to TRBJ2-2; D is uncertain. Germline loops: CDR1 LNHDA, CDR2 SQIVND (reference sequence). CDR3 length: 13 amino acids. V gave up 3 bases and J gave up 7 bases, with 9 bases separating them.

At least ten counts were recorded for this clone. CDR3 protein: CASSQGSRGRSSYNEQFF. Written as DNA, the CDR3 is TGCGCCAGCAGCCAAGGATCCCGGGGACGAAGCTCCTACAATGAGCAGTTCTTC. The chain has TRBV4-1 and TRBJ2-1, with D tentatively TRBD1 or TRBD2 (5 bases each). Germline-derived CDR1 and CDR2 are MGHRA and YSYEKL. The CDR3 runs to 18 residues. The V gene lost 1 base and the J gene lost 0 bases, with 16 bases spanning the gap.

As for this clone: One junction end does not reproduce the germline sequence, and a read error may be involved. Within the sample, other DNA sequences also encode this same CDR3. The chain couples TRBV3-1 to TRBJ2-1; 7 bases match TRBD2. The CDR3 covers 16 residues. The germline V gene has CDR1 LGHDT and CDR2 YNNKEL (reference sequence). The DNA for the CDR3 is TGTGCCAGTAGCCAAGATCGGGCTAGCGGTGTTCATTATCAGTTCTTC. Translation gives CASSQDRASGVHYQFF.

Worth noting for this clone: A much larger clone differs from this one at a single base, so this may be a read error. CDR3 sequence reads: CASGVASGIYEQYF. CDR3 DNA: TGCGCCAGCGGGGTCGCGAGCGGGATCTACGAGCAGTACTTC. The V gene is TRBV5-1, the J gene TRBJ2-7; 7 nucleotides agree with TRBD2. Germline V gene data show CDR1 as SGHRS and CDR2 as YFSETQ. CDR3 length: 14 amino acids. With V trimmed by 7 bases and J by 3 bases, 10 bases remained unmatched.

This clone turned up a few times. At one end the junction does not follow the germline gene, possibly because of a read error. The rearrangement joins TRBV24-1 to TRBJ2-2; maybe TRBD2 (6 bases). The CDR3 is 18 residues long. Germline V CDR1 and CDR2: KGHDR, SFDVKD. The CDR3 DNA is TGTGCCACCAGCGATTTGCACGCGGCGGGGCCTCTTTGGGGGGAGCTGTTTTTT. Translation gives CATSDLHAAGPLWGELFF.

The rearrangement links TRBV11-1 to TRBJ2-1, with TRBD2 identical over 8 bases. The CDR3 consists of 16 residues. The J segment lost 4 bases and the V segment lost 1 base, leaving 6 bases of the junction unmatched. CDR1 and CDR2 (germline): SGHAT, FQDESV (reference sequence). CDR3 sequence (DNA): TGTGCCAGCAGCTTAGTAACTAGCGGAAGTTACAATGAGCAGTTCTTC. Protein product: CASSLVTSGSYNEQFF. Filled out from reference TRBV11-1 and TRBJ2-1, the complete variable domain reads EAEVAQSPRYKITEKSQAVAFWCDPISGHATLYWYRQILGQGPELLVQFQDESVVDDSQLPKDRFSAERLKGVDSTLKIQPAELGDSAMYLCASSLVTSGSYNEQFFGPGTRLTVL.

This clone was recorded once. The rearrangement links TRBV7-9 to TRBJ2-7; D gene uncertain. Germline values: CDR1 SEHNR, CDR2 FQNEAQ (reference sequence). The CDR3 extends over 13 amino acids. The V end lost 6 bases, the J end lost 7 bases, and 16 bases lay between the germline ends. The DNA of the CDR3 is TGTGCCAGCAGTTCTGGCCGAAGTATGGAGCAGTACTTC. Its translation is CASSSGRSMEQYF.

This clone was seen repeatedly, ten times or more. The V call is TRBV2, the J call TRBJ1-1, with a weak D call TRBD1 (5 bases). The CDR3 has 18 residues. Trimming removed 6 bases from V and 1 base from J, with 24 bases in between. Germline V lookup: CDR1 SNHLY, CDR2 FYNNEI. The CDR3 nucleotides are TGTGCCAGCAGCAGGCGGGGGGGTGGCGTGACTGGGAACACTGAAGCTTTCTTT. It codes for CASSRRGGGVTGNTEAFF.

This clone was counted ten times or more. This chain uses TRBV10-3 with TRBJ1-2; D is ambiguous. The CDR3 consists of 12 residues. The germline V gene encodes CDR1 ENHRY and CDR2 SYGVKD. Between the trimmed V and J ends, which lost 2 bases and 8 bases, there was a span of 9 bases. CDR3 region: CAISEAGRGYTF. CDR3 nucleotides: TGTGCCATCAGTGAGGCAGGACGGGGCTACACCTTC.

This clone appeared many times. The chain couples TRBV19 to TRBJ1-2; D is possibly TRBD1 (6 bases). Germline V gene lookup returns CDR1 LNHDA and CDR2 SQIVND (reference sequence). The CDR3 consists of 15 residues. V was clipped by 4 bases and J by 8 bases, with 20 bases between them. The CDR3 DNA reads as TGTGCCAGTAGTAGCCAGGGACACCGCCGCTGGGGCTACACCTTC. It encodes CASSSQGHRRWGYTF.

In this sample, this clone turned up a few times. The chain is built from TRBV6-4 and TRBJ2-2; D is possibly TRBD1 (5 bases). CDR3 length: 13 amino acids. The germline CDR1 and CDR2 sequences are MRHNA and SNTAGT. V was pared by 6 bases and J by 4 bases, with 9 bases between. The DNA of the CDR3 is TGTGCCAGCAGAGAGCAGGGCACCGGGGAGCTGTTTTTT. Residues: CASREQGTGELFF.

This clone appeared many times. The genes are TRBV4-1 and TRBJ2-1; 7 nucleotides agree with TRBD2. Germline CDR1 is MGHRA and CDR2 is YSYEKL. V lost 3 bases and J lost 8; bases outside the gene matches: 10. The CDR3 is made up of 15 amino acids. The CDR3 here is CASSQGLAEQDEQFF. The CDR3, as DNA: TGCGCCAGCAGCCAGGGGCTAGCGGAGCAGGATGAGCAGTTCTTC.

CDR3 in amino acids: CASSLEEGYSPLHF. The CDR3 DNA sequence: TGTGCCAGCAGCCTGGAGGAGGGGTATTCACCCCTCCACTTT. The rearrangement uses TRBV7-2 and TRBJ1-6, with a possible D match to TRBD1 (5 bases). Trimming cost V 5 bases and J 8 bases, with 13 bases left between them. CDR1 is SGHTA and CDR2 is FQGNSA in the germline V gene. The CDR3 is 14 amino acids. Complete variable domain (other parts from reference TRBV7-2 and TRBJ1-6): GAGVSQSPSNKVTEKGKDVELRCDPISGHTALYWYRQSLGQGLEFLIYFQGNSAPDKSGLPSDRFSAERTGGSVSTLTIQRTQQEDSAVYLCASSLEEGYSPLHFGNGTRLTVT.

This clone was found many times. The rearrangement joins TRBV11-3 to TRBJ2-1; no firm D call. The length of the CDR3 is 15 residues. V lost 2 bases, J lost 0 bases, and 8 bases lay in between. Germline V CDR1 and CDR2: SGHNT, YENEEA. CDR3 loop: CASSLNLRSYNEQFF. The CDR3 bases are TGTGCCAGCAGCTTAAATCTTCGCTCCTACAATGAGCAGTTCTTC.

In this sample, this clone turned up a few times. The V and J genes are TRBV7-6 and TRBJ2-7; TRBD2 might be the D (6 bases). Germline CDR1 reads SGHVS; CDR2 reads FNYEAQ. Trimming stripped 0 bases from V and 6 bases from J, with 6 bases between. The CDR3 consists of 12 residues. The CDR3 region is CASSLAGGEQYF. DNA for the CDR3: TGTGCCAGCAGCTTAGCGGGAGGCGAGCAGTACTTC.

This clone was counted ten times or more. CDR3 in DNA: TGCGCCAGCAGCCAAGGAGACGGGTCCTACGAGCAGTACTTC. Its protein is CASSQGDGSYEQYF. The rearrangement joins TRBV4-1 to TRBJ2-7; D is uncertain. Germline-derived CDR1 and CDR2 are MGHRA and YSYEKL. Trimming left V 1 base short and J 1 base short, with 8 bases between. This CDR3 comprises 14 residues.

By sample share, this clone is medium-sized. The chain is built from TRBV6-1 and TRBJ1-6, with 7 bases fitting TRBD1. Germline-derived CDR1 and CDR2 are MNHNS and SASEGT. The junction had 18 bases not matched to a gene; V was cut back by 7 bases and J by 9 bases. This CDR3 spans 17 amino acids. The CDR3 DNA sequence: TGTGCCAGCACCCAGGGGGTAGGGGTGTTTTGGGGTTCACCCCTCCACTTT. Translating it yields CASTQGVGVFWGSPLHF.

This clone appeared many times. The chain combines TRBV19 with TRBJ1-6; D gene unclear. The CDR3 totals 16 residues. V was pared by 3 bases and J by 3 bases, with 12 bases between. Germline V gene lookup returns CDR1 LNHDA and CDR2 SQIVND (reference sequence). The DNA of the CDR3 is TGTGCCAGTAGTATCCTCGGCGGACTCTATAATTCACCCCTCCACTTT. It translates to CASSILGGLYNSPLHF.

The V and J genes are TRBV20-1 and TRBJ1-2; D not resolved. The germline gives CDR1 DFQATT, CDR2 SNEGSKA (reference sequence). Trimming cost V 0 bases and J 7 bases, with 21 bases left between them. The CDR3 runs to 16 residues. CDR3 bases: TGCAGTGCTAGAGATGCCAGGTCAACTACGTTGGGTGGCTACACCTTC. Translating gives CSARDARSTTLGGYTF.